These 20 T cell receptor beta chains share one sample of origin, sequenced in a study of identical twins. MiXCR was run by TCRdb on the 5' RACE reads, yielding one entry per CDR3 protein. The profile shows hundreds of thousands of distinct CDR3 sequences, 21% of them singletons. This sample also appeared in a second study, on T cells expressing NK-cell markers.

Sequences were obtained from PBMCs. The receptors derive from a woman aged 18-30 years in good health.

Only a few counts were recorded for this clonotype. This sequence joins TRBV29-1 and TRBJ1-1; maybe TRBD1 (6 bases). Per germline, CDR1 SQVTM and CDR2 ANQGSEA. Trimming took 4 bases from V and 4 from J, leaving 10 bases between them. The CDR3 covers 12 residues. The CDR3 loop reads CSVVRGPTEAFF. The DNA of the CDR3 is TGCAGCGTTGTCCGGGGGCCCACTGAAGCTTTCTTT.

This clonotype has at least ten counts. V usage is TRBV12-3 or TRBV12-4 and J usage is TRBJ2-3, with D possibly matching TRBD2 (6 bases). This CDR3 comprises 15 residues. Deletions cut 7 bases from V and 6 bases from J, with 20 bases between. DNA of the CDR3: TGTGCCAGCACCTATAGCGGCGGACGAGGGGATACGCAGTATTTT. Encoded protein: CASTYSGGRGDTQYF.

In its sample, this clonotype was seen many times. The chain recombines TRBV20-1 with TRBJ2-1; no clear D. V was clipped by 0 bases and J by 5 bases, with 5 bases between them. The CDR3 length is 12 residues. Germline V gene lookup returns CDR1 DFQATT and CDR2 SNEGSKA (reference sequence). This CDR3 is CSARDLDNEQFF. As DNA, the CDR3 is TGCAGTGCTAGAGACTTGGACAATGAGCAGTTCTTC.

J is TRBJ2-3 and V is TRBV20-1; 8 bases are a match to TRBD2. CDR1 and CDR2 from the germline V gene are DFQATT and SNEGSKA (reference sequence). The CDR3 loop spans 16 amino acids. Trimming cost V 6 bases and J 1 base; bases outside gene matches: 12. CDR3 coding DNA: TGCAGTGCCGGGCCAACCGGGACTAGTCGCACAGATACGCAGTATTTT. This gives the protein CSAGPTGTSRTDTQYF.

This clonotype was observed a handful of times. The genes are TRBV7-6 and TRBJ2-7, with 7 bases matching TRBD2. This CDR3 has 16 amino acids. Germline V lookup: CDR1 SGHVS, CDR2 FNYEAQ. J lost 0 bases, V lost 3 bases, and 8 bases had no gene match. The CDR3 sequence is CASSLTTSATSYEQYF. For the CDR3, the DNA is TGTGCCAGCAGCTTGACAACTAGCGCGACCTCCTACGAGCAGTACTTC.

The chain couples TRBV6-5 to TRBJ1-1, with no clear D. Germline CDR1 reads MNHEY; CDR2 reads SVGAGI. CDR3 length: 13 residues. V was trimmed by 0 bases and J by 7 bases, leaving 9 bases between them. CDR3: CASSYSLAHEAFF. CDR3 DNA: TGTGCCAGCAGTTACTCTTTGGCTCATGAAGCTTTCTTT.

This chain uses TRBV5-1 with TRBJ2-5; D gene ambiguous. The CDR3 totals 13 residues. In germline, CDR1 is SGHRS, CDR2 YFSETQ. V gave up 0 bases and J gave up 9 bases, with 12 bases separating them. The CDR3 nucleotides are TGCGCCAGCAGCTTGGAGGCTTCCCGGGCCCAGTACTTC. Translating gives CASSLEASRAQYF.

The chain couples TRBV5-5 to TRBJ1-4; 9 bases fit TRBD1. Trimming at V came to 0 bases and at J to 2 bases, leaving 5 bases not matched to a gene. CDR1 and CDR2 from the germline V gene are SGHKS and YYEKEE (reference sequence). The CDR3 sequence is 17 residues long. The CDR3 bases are TGTGCCAGCAGCTTGGTGGGACAGGGCCTCACTAATGAAAAACTGTTTTTT. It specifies CASSLVGQGLTNEKLFF.

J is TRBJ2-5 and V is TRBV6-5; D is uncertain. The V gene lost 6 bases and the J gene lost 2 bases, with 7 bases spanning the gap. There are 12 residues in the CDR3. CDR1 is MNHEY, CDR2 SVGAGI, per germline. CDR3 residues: CASRPPQETQYF. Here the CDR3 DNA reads TGTGCCAGCAGACCCCCGCAAGAGACCCAGTACTTC.

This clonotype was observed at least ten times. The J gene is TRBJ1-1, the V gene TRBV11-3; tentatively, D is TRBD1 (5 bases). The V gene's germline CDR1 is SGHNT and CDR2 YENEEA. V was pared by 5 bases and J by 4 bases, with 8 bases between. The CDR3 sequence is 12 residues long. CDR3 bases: TGTGCCAGCAGCACCGGGGGCACTGAAGCTTTCTTT. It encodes CASSTGGTEAFF.

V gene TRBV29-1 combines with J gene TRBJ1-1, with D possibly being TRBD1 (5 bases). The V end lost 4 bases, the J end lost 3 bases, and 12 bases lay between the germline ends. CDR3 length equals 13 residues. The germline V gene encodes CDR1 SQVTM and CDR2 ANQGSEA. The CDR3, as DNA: TGCAGCGTTGGAAGGGGAGGTGACACTGAAGCTTTCTTT. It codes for CSVGRGGDTEAFF.

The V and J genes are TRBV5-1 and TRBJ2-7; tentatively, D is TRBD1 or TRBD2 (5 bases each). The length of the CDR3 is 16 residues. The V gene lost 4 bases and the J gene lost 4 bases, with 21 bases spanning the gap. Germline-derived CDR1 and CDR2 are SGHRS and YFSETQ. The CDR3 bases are TGCGCCAGCAGCAGGGACGGCGGTTCCTACCAATACGAGCAGTACTTC. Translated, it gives CASSRDGGSYQYEQYF. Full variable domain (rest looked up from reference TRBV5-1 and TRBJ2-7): KAGVTQTPRYLIKTRGQQVTLSCSPISGHRSVSWYQQTPGQGLQFLFEYFSETQRNKGNFPGRFSGRQFSNSRSEMNVSTLELGDSALYLCASSRDGGSYQYEQYFGPGTRLTVT.

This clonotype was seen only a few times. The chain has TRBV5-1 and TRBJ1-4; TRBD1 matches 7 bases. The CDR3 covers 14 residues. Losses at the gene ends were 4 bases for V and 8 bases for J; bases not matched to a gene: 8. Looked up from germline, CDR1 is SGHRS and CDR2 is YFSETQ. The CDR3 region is CASSPGQFEEKLFF. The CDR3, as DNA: TGCGCCAGCAGCCCGGGACAGTTCGAGGAAAAACTGTTTTTT.

Written as DNA, the CDR3 is TGTGCCAGCAGCATCAGGACGGGAGAGACCCAGTACTTC. Translating it yields CASSIRTGETQYF. This chain links TRBV7-2 with TRBJ2-5; D unclear. The CDR3 length is 13 residues. Germline V gives CDR1 SGHTA, CDR2 FQGNSA. Between the trimmed V and J ends, which lost 5 bases and 4 bases, there was a span of 11 bases. Full variable domain (outside the CDR3, taken from reference TRBV7-2 and TRBJ2-5): GAGVSQSPSNKVTEKGKDVELRCDPISGHTALYWYRQSLGQGLEFLIYFQGNSAPDKSGLPSDRFSAERTGGSVSTLTIQRTQQEDSAVYLCASSIRTGETQYFGPGTRLLVL.

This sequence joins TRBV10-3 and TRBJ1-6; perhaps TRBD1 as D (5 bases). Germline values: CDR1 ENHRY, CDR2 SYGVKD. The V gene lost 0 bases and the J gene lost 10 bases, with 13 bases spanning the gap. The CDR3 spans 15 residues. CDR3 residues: CAISESFREGSPLHF. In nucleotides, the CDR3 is TGTGCCATCAGTGAGTCGTTCAGGGAGGGATCACCCCTCCACTTT.

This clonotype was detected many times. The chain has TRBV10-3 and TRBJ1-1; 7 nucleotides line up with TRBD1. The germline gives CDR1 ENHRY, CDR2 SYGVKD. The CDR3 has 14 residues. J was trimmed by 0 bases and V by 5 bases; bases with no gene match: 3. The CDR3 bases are TGTGCCATCAGTCGGGACAGAATGAACACTGAAGCTTTCTTT. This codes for CAISRDRMNTEAFF.

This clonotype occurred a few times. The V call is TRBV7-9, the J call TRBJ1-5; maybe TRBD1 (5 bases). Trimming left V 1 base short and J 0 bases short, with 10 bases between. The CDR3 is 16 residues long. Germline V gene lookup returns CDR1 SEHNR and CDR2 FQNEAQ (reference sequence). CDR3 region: CASSLGGGRSNQPQHF. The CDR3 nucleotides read TGTGCCAGCAGCTTAGGCGGGGGTCGTAGCAATCAGCCCCAGCATTTT.

The CDR3 DNA reads as TGTGCCACCTCGGAGGAATATTCCTACAATGAGCAGTTCTTC. Translating gives CATSEEYSYNEQFF. This sequence joins TRBV12-3 or TRBV12-4 and TRBJ2-1; the D gene is possibly TRBD2 (5 bases). The CDR3 runs 14 residues. Trimming pared 10 bases from V and 1 base from J, leaving 14 bases between.

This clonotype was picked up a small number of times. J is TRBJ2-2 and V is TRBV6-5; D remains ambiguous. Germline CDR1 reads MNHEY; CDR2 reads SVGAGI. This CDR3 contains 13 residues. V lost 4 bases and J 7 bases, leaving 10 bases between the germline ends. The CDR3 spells CASSFGPHGELFF. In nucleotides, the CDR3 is TGTGCCAGCAGTTTTGGACCCCACGGGGAGCTGTTTTTT.

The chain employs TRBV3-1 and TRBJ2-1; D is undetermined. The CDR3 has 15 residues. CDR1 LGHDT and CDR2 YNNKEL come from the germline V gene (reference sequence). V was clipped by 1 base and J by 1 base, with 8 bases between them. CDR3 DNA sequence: TGTGCCAGCAGCCAAGGATGGGGTTCCTACAATGAGCAGTTCTTC. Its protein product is CASSQGWGSYNEQFF.